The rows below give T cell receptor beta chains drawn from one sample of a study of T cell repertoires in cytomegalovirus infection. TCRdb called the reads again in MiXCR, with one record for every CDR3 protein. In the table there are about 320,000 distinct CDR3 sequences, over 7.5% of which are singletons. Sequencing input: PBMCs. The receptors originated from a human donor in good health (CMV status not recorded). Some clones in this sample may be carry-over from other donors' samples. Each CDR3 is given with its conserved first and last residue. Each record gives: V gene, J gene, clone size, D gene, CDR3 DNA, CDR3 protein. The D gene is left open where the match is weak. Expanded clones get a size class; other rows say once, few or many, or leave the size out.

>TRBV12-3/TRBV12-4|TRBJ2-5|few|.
TGTGCCAGCAGTTCCCGGACAGTCCAGGAGACCCAGTACTTC
CASSSRTVQETQYF
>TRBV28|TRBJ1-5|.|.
TGTGCCAGCAGTCCCCCCCAGGGAGGCCAGCCCCAGCATTTT
CASSPPQGGQPQHF
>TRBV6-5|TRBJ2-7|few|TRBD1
TGTGCCAGCAGGACCAAACCTCCGGGGACAGGGAGTAGGTACGAGCAGTACTTC
CASRTKPPGTGSRYEQYF
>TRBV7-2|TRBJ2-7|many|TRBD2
TGTGCCAGCAGCTTCGGGACTACCACTCCCTACGAGCAGTACTTC
CASSFGTTTPYEQYF
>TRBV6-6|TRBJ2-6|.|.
TGTGCCAGCGACACCCCCGGGGCCAACGTCCTGACTTTC
CASDTPGANVLTF
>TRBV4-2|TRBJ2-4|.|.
TGTGCCAGCAGCCCCTTGGGCGCCGGGACAAACATTCAGTACTTC
CASSPLGAGTNIQYF
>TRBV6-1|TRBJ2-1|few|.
TGTGCCAGCAGTGCGAGGGGGGGGATCACCAATGAGCAGTTCTTC
CASSARGGITNEQFF
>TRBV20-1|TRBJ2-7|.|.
TGCAGTGCTCCCCGGGACATGCTCTACGAGCAGTACTTC
CSAPRDMLYEQYF
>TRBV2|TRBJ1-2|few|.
TGTGCCAGCATTGGCAACTTTTATGGCTACACCTTC
CASIGNFYGYTF
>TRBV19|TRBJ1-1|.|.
TGTGCCAGTACCATAAAGAGGGAGAGCACTGAAGCTTTCTTT
CASTIKRESTEAFF
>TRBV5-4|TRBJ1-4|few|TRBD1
TGTGCCAGCAGCTTTTGGACAGGGGCTGACGCAACTAATGAAAAACTGTTTTTT
CASSFWTGADATNEKLFF
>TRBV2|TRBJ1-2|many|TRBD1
TGTGCCAGCAGTGAAGAGGTGACAGGGTACGGCTATGGCTACACCTTC
CASSEEVTGYGYGYTF
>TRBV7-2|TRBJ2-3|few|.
TGTGCCAGCAGCTGGGGGCCTAGCACAGATACGCAGTATTTT
CASSWGPSTDTQYF
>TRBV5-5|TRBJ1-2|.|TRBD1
TGTGCCAGCAGCTTGGCCTGGACAGGGGGCGCCTATGGCTACACCTTC
CASSLAWTGGAYGYTF
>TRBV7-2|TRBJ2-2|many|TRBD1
TGTGCCAGCAGCGGCAGGGGGCGCAACACCGGGGAGCTGTTTTTT
CASSGRGRNTGELFF
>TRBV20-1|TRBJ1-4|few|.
TGCAGTGCTTTGAACACAACTAATGAAAAACTGTTTTTT
CSALNTTNEKLFF
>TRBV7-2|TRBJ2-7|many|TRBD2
TGTGCCAGCAGCCCTCGCCCGGGGGGGGCGTACGAGCAGTACTTC
CASSPRPGGAYEQYF
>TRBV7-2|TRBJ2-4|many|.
TGTGCCAGCAGCCCCGACGCAGGGAACAGGGTAGGGGCCAAAAACATTCAGTACTTC
CASSPDAGNRVGAKNIQYF
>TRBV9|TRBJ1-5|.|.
TGTGCCAGCAGCGTAGAGGGAGCTCAGCCCCAGCATTTT
CASSVEGAQPQHF
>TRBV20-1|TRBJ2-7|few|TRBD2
TGCAGTGCTAGAGATCCCAGCGGGACCGACGAGCAGTACTTC
CSARDPSGTDEQYF
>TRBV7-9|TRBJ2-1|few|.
TGTGCCAGCAGCTTACGAGGCCCTTTGGCCGCCGATGAGCAGTTCTTC
CASSLRGPLAADEQFF
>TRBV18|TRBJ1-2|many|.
TGTGCCAGCTCACAAGGCGACGGAGGTTATGGCTACACCTTC
CASSQGDGGYGYTF
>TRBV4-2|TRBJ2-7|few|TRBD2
TGTGCCAGCAGCCAAGATCGGTCTGGAACTAGCGGGGGAAGCTCCTACGAGCAGTACTTC
CASSQDRSGTSGGSSYEQYF
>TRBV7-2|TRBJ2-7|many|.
TGTGCCAGCAGAACAGATTTCTCCTACGAGCAGTACTTC
CASRTDFSYEQYF
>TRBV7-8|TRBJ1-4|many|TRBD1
TGTGCCAGCAGCCCTCCCACGTCCGGGACAGTAGAAGAAAAACTGTTTTTT
CASSPPTSGTVEEKLFF
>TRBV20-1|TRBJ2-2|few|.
TGCAGTGCTAATAGTCCAAACACCGGGGAGCTGTTTTTT
CSANSPNTGELFF
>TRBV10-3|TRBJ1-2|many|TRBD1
TGTGCCATCAGTGAGGCAACCGCGACAGGGAGGACTGGCTACACCTTC
CAISEATATGRTGYTF
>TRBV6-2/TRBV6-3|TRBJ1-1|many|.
TGTGCCAGCACCCTAACACTGAACACTGAAGCTTTCTTT
CASTLTLNTEAFF
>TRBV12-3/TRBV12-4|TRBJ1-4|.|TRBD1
TGTGCCAGCAGCGGACAGGGGCCAACTAATGAAAAACTGTTTTTT
CASSGQGPTNEKLFF
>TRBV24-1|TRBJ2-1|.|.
TGTGCCACCAGTGACCTCAGTGAGCAGTTCTTC
CATSDLSEQFF
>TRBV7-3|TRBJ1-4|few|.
TGTGCCAGCAGGGAGCCCCGGGCGGTTAATGAAAAACTGTTTTTT
CASREPRAVNEKLFF
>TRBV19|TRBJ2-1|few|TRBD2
TGTGCCAGTAGTGCCCAGCCCGGGAGGGTTGTTGAGCAGTTCTTC
CASSAQPGRVVEQFF
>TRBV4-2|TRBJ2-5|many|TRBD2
TGTGCCAGCAGCCAAGACACCGGACTAGCGGTAGGGGAGGAGACCCAGTACTTC
CASSQDTGLAVGEETQYF
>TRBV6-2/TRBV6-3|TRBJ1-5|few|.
TGTGCCAGCACCCCCACAACAGGGCTTAGCAATCAGCCCCAGCATTTT
CASTPTTGLSNQPQHF
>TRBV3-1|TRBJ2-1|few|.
TGTGCCAGCAGCCAATGGGGGGAGGCGTACAATGAGCAGTTCTTC
CASSQWGEAYNEQFF
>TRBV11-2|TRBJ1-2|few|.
TGTGCCAGCAGCCGGGCCGGACGGAACTATGGCTACACCTTC
CASSRAGRNYGYTF
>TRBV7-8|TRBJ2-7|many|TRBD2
TGTGCCAGCAGCGTAGTCGAGCGGGAGTACGCGGGCATCTACGAGCAGTACTTC
CASSVVEREYAGIYEQYF